This entry lists 19 T cell receptor beta chains sequenced from one sample in a study of cytomegalovirus exposure and HLA in healthy donors. The primer mix had 60 Vbeta and 13 Jbeta primers. The repertoire was sequenced with immunoSEQ multiplex PCR; TCRdb's copy has only in-frame clones and lacks some. The data contain 130,000 to 150,000 clones, around 78% of them singletons. Sequenced: PBMCs. Every receptor here comes from a man in his forties or fifties in good health and CMV-seropositive.

The V and J genes are TRBV2 and TRBJ1-2, with unresolved D. Per germline, CDR1 SNHLY and CDR2 FYNNEI. This CDR3 has 14 residues. With 3 bases removed from V and 5 bases from J, the gap between germline ends came to 13 bases. This CDR3 reads CASSDQEGSYGYTF. As DNA, the CDR3 is TGTGCCAGCAGTGACCAGGAAGGGAGTTATGGCTACACCTTC.

This rearrangement joins TRBV19 to TRBJ2-3, with D possibly matching TRBD1 (6 bases). The ends were cut back, 1 base at V and 3 bases at J, with 8 bases in the middle. Germline assignment: CDR1 LNHDA and CDR2 SQIVND (reference sequence). This CDR3 spans 14 amino acids. CDR3 sequence reads: CASSIGQGTDTQYF. In nucleotides, the CDR3 is TGTGCCAGTAGTATAGGGCAGGGGACAGATACGCAGTATTTT.

This clone was seen once. The rearrangement uses TRBV29-1 and TRBJ2-6, with D uncertain. Germline V gene data show CDR1 as SQVTM and CDR2 as ANQGSEA. The CDR3 extends over 14 amino acids. Trimming pared 6 bases from V and 2 bases from J, leaving 11 bases between. CDR3 DNA sequence: TGCAGCGTCCTAGACTCGGCTGGGGCCAACGTCCTGACTTTC. Translated, it gives CSVLDSAGANVLTF.

The genes are TRBV7-3 and TRBJ2-3; TRBD1 matches 9 bases. The trim removed 5 bases at V and 4 bases at J, leaving 7 bases unmatched. Germline V CDR1 and CDR2: SGHTA, FQGTGA. The CDR3 is made up of 15 amino acids. Here the CDR3 reads CASSLDRGAADTQYF. The CDR3 nucleotides are TGTGCCAGCAGCCTGGACAGGGGAGCCGCAGATACGCAGTATTTT.

This clone was found once. This chain uses TRBV6-4 with TRBJ2-3; 8 bases are shared with TRBD1. This CDR3 comprises 14 residues. With V trimmed by 5 bases and J by 6 bases, 7 bases remained unmatched. Looked up from germline, CDR1 is MRHNA and CDR2 is SNTAGT. CDR3 residues: CASSQTGEVDTQYF. The CDR3 DNA follows: TGTGCCAGCAGTCAGACAGGGGAAGTGGATACGCAGTATTTT.

The chain recombines TRBV18 with TRBJ1-1; tentative D call: TRBD1 (5 bases). The CDR3 spans 14 residues. Between the trimmed V and J ends, which lost 0 bases and 6 bases, there was a span of 11 bases. Looked up from germline, CDR1 is KGHSH and CDR2 is LQKENI. The CDR3 DNA is TGTGCCAGCTCACCACCGGCAGGGAGGGCTGAAGCTTTCTTT. Residues: CASSPPAGRAEAFF.

The chain carries TRBV7-3 and TRBJ2-1; perhaps TRBD2 as D (6 bases). The length of the CDR3 is 13 residues. The germline V and J ends were trimmed by 5 bases and 10 bases, with 15 bases remaining between them. Looked up from germline, CDR1 is SGHTA and CDR2 is FQGTGA. CDR3 amino acids: CASSPGLLSEQFF. The DNA for the CDR3 is TGTGCCAGCAGCCCCGGACTACTTAGCGAGCAGTTCTTC. Full variable domain (remainder filled in from reference TRBV7-3 and TRBJ2-1): GAGVSQTPSNKVTEKGKYVELRCDPISGHTALYWYRQSLGQGPEFLIYFQGTGAADDSGLPNDRFFAVRPEGSVSTLKIQRTERGDSAVYLCASSPGLLSEQFFGPGTRLTVL.

This chain joins TRBV27 and TRBJ1-1, with a weak D call TRBD1 (5 bases). Trimming took off 5 bases at V and 1 base at J, with 11 bases between the two ends. Germline CDR1 and CDR2: MNHEY and SMNVEV (reference sequence). The CDR3 runs to 14 residues. The CDR3 DNA is TGTGCCAGCAGTCTCCCCGGACAGAACACTGAAGCTTTCTTT. The encoded protein is CASSLPGQNTEAFF.

The chain uses TRBV5-4 and TRBJ1-2; 12 bases match TRBD1. Germline trimming cut 3 bases from V and 7 bases from J; bases unmatched to any gene: 4. The CDR3 contains 14 residues. Germline assignment: CDR1 SGHNT and CDR2 YYREEE (reference sequence). The CDR3 is CASSSGTGGVGYTF. As DNA, the CDR3 is TGTGCCAGCAGCTCGGGGACAGGGGGCGTTGGCTACACCTTC.

The V and J genes are TRBV14 and TRBJ2-3; 8 bases map to TRBD2. This CDR3 contains 21 residues. Per the germline V gene, CDR1 is SGHDN and CDR2 is FVKESK. V lost 0 bases and J lost 3; bases outside the gene matches: 20. The CDR3 nucleotides read TGTGCCAGCAGCCAAGATCTACGGTGGTCTAGCGGGCTTGGAGGGACAGATACGCAGTATTTT. It is translated as CASSQDLRWSSGLGGTDTQYF.

The chain couples TRBV6-1 to TRBJ1-3, with D tentatively TRBD1 (5 bases). The CDR3 consists of 14 residues. With 2 bases removed from V and 2 bases from J, the gap between germline ends came to 7 bases. Per germline, CDR1 MNHNS and CDR2 SASEGT. The CDR3: CASSEQGAGNTIYF. CDR3 DNA: TGTGCCAGCAGTGAACAGGGCGCTGGAAACACCATATATTTT.

This chain uses TRBV7-9 with TRBJ2-7; TRBD2 aligns across 8 bases. CDR3 length equals 15 residues. Looked up from germline, CDR1 is SEHNR and CDR2 is FQNEAQ (reference sequence). V lost 1 base and J lost 2; bases outside the gene matches: 4. CDR3 loop: CASSLVRGVPYEQYF. The CDR3 DNA is TGTGCCAGCAGCTTAGTGCGGGGGGTGCCCTACGAGCAGTACTTC.

The chain uses TRBV5-1 and TRBJ2-2, with TRBD2 identical over 10 bases. CDR1 and CDR2 (germline): SGHRS, YFSETQ. The CDR3 sequence is 16 residues long. Trimming cost V 1 base and J 5 bases; bases outside gene matches: 5. The CDR3 region has the DNA TGCGCCAGCAGCTTGAGGGCTAGCGGGAGAACCGGGGAGCTGTTTTTT. Protein: CASSLRASGRTGELFF.

This clone occurred once. This sequence joins TRBV2 and TRBJ2-7, with TRBD1 matching over 9 bases. V lost 5 bases, J lost 1 base, and 6 bases stayed unmatched. The CDR3 contains 15 residues. Germline values: CDR1 SNHLY, CDR2 FYNNEI. The CDR3 spells CASSPTGTGSYEQYF. Here the CDR3 DNA reads TGTGCCAGCAGTCCCACCGGGACAGGGTCCTACGAGCAGTACTTC.

The chain couples TRBV29-1 to TRBJ1-1; D is undetermined. The germline V and J ends were trimmed by 3 bases and 0 bases, with 8 bases remaining between them. Germline V gene sequence: CDR1 SQVTM, CDR2 ANQGSEA. This CDR3 is built from 13 residues. DNA of the CDR3: TGCAGCGTTGATAGGAGGTTGAACACTGAAGCTTTCTTT. Amino acid sequence: CSVDRRLNTEAFF.

This clone turned up a few times. The chain links TRBV10-3 to TRBJ1-2; the match to TRBD1 covers 7 bases. Germline trimming cut 5 bases from V and 7 bases from J; bases unmatched to any gene: 19. Germline-derived CDR1 and CDR2 are ENHRY and SYGVKD. This CDR3 has 17 residues. The CDR3 bases are TGTGCCATCAGTCCCCGTATCCCCGGACAGGCCGCAGGTGGCTACACCTTC. Protein sequence: CAISPRIPGQAAGGYTF.

There are a few counts of this clone. The chain employs TRBV6-5 and TRBJ2-1; D perhaps matches TRBD2 (6 bases). Trimming removed 6 bases at V and 4 bases at J, with 13 bases between. The CDR3 spans 14 residues. The germline CDR1 and CDR2 sequences are MNHEY and SVGAGI. CDR3: CASRGVSGYNEQFF. CDR3 nucleotides: TGTGCCAGCAGGGGGGTAAGCGGGTACAATGAGCAGTTCTTC.

This clone showed up just a few times. This chain uses TRBV7-9 with TRBJ2-3; D uncertain. Germline-derived CDR1 and CDR2 are SEHNR and FQNEAQ (reference sequence). Trimming cost V 4 bases and J 1 base, with 12 bases left between them. This CDR3 is built from 15 residues. The CDR3 coding sequence is TGTGCCAGCAGCTCAACCCGGTCCCGCACAGATACGCAGTATTTT. This codes for CASSSTRSRTDTQYF.

This chain connects TRBV19 to TRBJ1-4; TRBD1 matches 10 bases. CDR3 length: 18 amino acids. Germline-derived CDR1 and CDR2 are LNHDA and SQIVND (reference sequence). V lost 4 bases and J lost 0; bases outside the gene matches: 8. The DNA of the CDR3 is TGTGCCAGTAGTACGGGACAGGGGTCACTTGCAACTAATGAAAAACTGTTTTTT. This gives the protein CASSTGQGSLATNEKLFF.